Listed below are T cell receptor beta chains from one sample, sequenced in a study of shared clonotypes between healthy human individuals. The assay was immunoSEQ multiplex PCR, and TCRdb's table has in-frame clones only and misses some. The sample has about 2.4 million clones; approximately 93% are singletons. Sequenced material: naive CD4+ T cells from PBMCs. Receptors originate from a man younger than 30 in good health. Some clones in this sample may be carry-over from other donors' samples. Each CDR3 is given without its conserved first and last residue. The D gene is left open where the match is weak.

V gene	J gene	D gene	CDR3 protein
TRBV7-6	TRBJ2-7	TRBD2	ASSQLAGGLDEQY
TRBV4-3	TRBJ2-7	TRBD1	ASSQVGTGDPEQY
TRBV7-2	TRBJ1-4	.	ASSLLNLGGNEKLF
TRBV10-3	TRBJ2-3	TRBD2	AIRDSGGIDTQY
TRBV29-1	TRBJ2-7	TRBD2	SGSGSSYEQY
TRBV4-3	TRBJ2-7	TRBD2	ASSQQGGSGRSYEQY
TRBV29-1	TRBJ2-1	TRBD2	SAGRGRGNEQF
TRBV27	TRBJ2-6	.	ASSIRVRQTSGANVLT
TRBV6-6	TRBJ2-5	TRBD2	ASSYPRSGNMETQY
TRBV5-6	TRBJ2-3	.	ASSGRTVHRPDTQY
TRBV21-1	TRBJ1-1	.	ASSKEPGLNTEAF
TRBV19	TRBJ2-1	TRBD2	ASSRTSGRAHEQF
TRBV30	TRBJ1-1	.	AWENLLGTEAF
TRBV4-3	TRBJ2-1	TRBD1	ASSQAGTASYNEQF
TRBV28	TRBJ2-7	.	ASSFGGTKTYEQY
TRBV9	TRBJ2-3	.	ASSRQLASTDTQY
TRBV11-2	TRBJ2-7	TRBD2	ASSFGTSGTSYEQY
TRBV18	TRBJ1-1	.	ASSPLGFGNTEAF
TRBV5-4	TRBJ2-1	TRBD1	ANSRQGGNYNEQF
TRBV7-9	TRBJ1-1	.	ASSSGVPTEAF
TRBV9	TRBJ2-7	.	ASSVDGRVPPYEQY
TRBV2	TRBJ2-1	TRBD2	ASSEIEGRGGEQF
TRBV11-3	TRBJ2-3	.	ASSLDGTDQDTQY
TRBV9	TRBJ2-7	.	ASSLRDLGVYEQY
TRBV28	.	TRBD2	ASSLGGSRDEQY
TRBV9	TRBJ2-5	.	ASSPRPTGQTETQY
TRBV13	TRBJ2-5	TRBD2	ASSQLAGGPRQETQY
TRBV5-1	TRBJ1-1	.	ASSLYMNTEAF
TRBV28	TRBJ2-1	.	ASSSFSYNEQF
TRBV29-1	TRBJ2-5	TRBD1	SVRDRASQETQY